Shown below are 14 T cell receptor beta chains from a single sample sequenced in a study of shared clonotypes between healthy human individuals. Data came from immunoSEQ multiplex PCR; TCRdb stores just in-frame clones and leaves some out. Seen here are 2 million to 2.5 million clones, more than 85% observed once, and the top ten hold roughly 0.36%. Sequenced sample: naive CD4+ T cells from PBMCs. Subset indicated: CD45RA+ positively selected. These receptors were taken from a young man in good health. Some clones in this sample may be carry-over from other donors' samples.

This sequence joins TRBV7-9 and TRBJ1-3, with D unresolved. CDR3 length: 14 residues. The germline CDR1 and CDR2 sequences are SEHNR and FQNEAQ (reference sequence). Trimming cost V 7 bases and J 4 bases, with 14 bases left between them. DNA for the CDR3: TGTGCCAGCAAGGAGGAGTCTTTAGGAAACACCATATATTTT. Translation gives CASKEESLGNTIYF.

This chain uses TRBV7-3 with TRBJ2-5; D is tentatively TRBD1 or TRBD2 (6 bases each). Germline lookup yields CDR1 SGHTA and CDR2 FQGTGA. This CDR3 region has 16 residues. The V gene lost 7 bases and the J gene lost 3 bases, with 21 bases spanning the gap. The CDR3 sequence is CASNLGARGGKETQYF. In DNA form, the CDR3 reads TGTGCCAGCAACCTGGGTGCCAGAGGGGGGAAAGAGACCCAGTACTTC.

The CDR3 loop is CASSAEGGGPRYGTQYF. The CDR3 DNA is TGTGCCAGCAGCGCGGAAGGGGGGGGACCAAGGTACGGGACCCAGTACTTC. V is TRBV7-2 and J is TRBJ2-5; D possibly corresponds to TRBD2 (7 bases). In germline, CDR1 is SGHTA, CDR2 FQGNSA. Trimming left V 5 bases short and J 7 bases short, with 26 bases between. The CDR3 has 17 residues.

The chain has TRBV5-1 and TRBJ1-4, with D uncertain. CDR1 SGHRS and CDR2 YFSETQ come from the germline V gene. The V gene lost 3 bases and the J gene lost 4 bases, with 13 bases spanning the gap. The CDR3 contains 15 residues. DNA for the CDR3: TGCGCCAGCAGCTCAACGACGGCTTTTAATGAAAAACTGTTTTTT. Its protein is CASSSTTAFNEKLFF.

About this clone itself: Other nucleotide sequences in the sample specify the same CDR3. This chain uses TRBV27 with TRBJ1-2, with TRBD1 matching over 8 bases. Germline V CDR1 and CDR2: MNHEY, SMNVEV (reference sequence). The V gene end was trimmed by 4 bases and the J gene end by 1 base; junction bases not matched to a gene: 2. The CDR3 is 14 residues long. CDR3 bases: TGTGCCAGCAGTTCCGGACAGGGTAACTATGGCTACACCTTC. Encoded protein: CASSSGQGNYGYTF.

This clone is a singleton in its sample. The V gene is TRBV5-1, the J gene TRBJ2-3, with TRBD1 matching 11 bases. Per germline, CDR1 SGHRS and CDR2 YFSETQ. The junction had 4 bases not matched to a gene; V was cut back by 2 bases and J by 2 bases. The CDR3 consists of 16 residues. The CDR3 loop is CASSFGQGAITDTQYF. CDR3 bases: TGCGCCAGCAGCTTCGGACAGGGGGCTATCACAGATACGCAGTATTTT.

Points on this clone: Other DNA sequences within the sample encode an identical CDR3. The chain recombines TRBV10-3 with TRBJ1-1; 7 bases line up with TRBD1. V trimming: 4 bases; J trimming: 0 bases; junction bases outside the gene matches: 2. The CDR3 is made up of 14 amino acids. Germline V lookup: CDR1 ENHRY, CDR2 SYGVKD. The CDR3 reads CAISVQGMNTEAFF. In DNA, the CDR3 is TGTGCCATCAGTGTACAGGGGATGAACACTGAAGCTTTCTTT.

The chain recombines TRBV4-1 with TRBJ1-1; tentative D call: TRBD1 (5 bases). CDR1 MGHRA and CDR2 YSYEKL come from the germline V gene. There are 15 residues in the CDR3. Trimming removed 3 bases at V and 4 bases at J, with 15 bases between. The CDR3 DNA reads TGCGCCAGCAGCCACCCAGGGAAGGGAGGCACTGAAGCTTTCTTT. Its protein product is CASSHPGKGGTEAFF.

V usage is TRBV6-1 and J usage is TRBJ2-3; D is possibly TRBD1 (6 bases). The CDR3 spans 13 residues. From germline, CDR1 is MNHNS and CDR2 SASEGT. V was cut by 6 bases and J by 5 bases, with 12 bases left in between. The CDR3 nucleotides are TGTGCCAGCAGACAGGAAGGGGGAGATACGCAGTATTTT. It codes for CASRQEGGDTQYF.

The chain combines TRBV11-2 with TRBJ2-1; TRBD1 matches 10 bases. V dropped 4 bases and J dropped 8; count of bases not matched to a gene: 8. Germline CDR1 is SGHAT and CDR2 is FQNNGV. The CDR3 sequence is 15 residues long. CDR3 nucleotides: TGTGCCAGCAGCTCCCAGGGACAGGGGATGGATGAGCAGTTCTTC. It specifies CASSSQGQGMDEQFF.

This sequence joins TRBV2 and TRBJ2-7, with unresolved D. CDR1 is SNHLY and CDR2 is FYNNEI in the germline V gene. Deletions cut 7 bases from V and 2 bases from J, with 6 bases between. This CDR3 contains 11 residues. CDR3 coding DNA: TGTGCCAGCACCGATGCCTACGAGCAGTACTTC. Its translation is CASTDAYEQYF.

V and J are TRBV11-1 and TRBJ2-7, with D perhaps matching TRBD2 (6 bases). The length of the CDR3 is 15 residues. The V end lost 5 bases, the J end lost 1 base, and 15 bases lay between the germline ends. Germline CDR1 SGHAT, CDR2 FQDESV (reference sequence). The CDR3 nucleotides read TGTGCCAGCAGCCTTGGGACTCTCAAGTCCTACGAGCAGTACTTC. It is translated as CASSLGTLKSYEQYF.

The CDR3 sequence is CASRRRRERADTQYF. CDR3 in DNA: TGTGCCAGCAGAAGGCGACGGGAAAGAGCAGATACGCAGTATTTT. V gene TRBV27 combines with J gene TRBJ2-3; maybe TRBD2 (5 bases). Trimming shortened V by 6 bases and J by 4 bases, and 17 bases separated the two germline ends. The CDR3 totals 15 residues. Germline V gene data show CDR1 as MNHEY and CDR2 as SMNVEV (reference sequence).

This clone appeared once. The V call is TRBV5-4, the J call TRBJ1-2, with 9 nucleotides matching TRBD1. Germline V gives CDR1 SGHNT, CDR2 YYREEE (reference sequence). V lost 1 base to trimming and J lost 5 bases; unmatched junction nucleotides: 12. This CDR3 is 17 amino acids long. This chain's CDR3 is CASSLNPTGGVLYGYTF. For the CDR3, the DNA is TGTGCCAGCAGCTTGAACCCTACAGGGGGCGTATTATATGGCTACACCTTC.